These 27 T cell receptor beta chains came from one sample sequenced in a study of blood T cells in healthy people across ages. The authors ran a second PCR of roughly 6 to 12 cycles using a sample-barcoded 5' primer and a J-beta primer mix. TCRdb reanalysed the 5' RACE reads using MiXCR and keeps one entry per CDR3 protein. The sample records roughly 2 million distinct CDR3 sequences, approximately 50% being singletons. Material: blood. The receptor source for this set is a woman aged 40 to 50 in good health.

J is TRBJ2-1 and V is TRBV5-1; the D gene is possibly TRBD1 (6 bases). This CDR3 has 13 amino acids. In germline, CDR1 is SGHRS, CDR2 YFSETQ. Trimming removed 3 bases from V and 15 bases from J, with 19 bases in between. CDR3 DNA sequence: TGCGCCAGCAGCTGGGAAATCGTAGGGGGACCGTTCTTC. Translated, it gives CASSWEIVGGPFF.

The chain joins TRBV7-9 to TRBJ2-3; D might be TRBD2 (6 bases). In germline, CDR1 is SEHNR, CDR2 FQNEAQ (reference sequence). The CDR3 length is 17 residues. Trimming left V 4 bases short and J 2 bases short, with 19 bases between. The CDR3 DNA follows: TGTGCCAGCAGCTCCTTAGCGGCGGGTCTAACCACAGATACGCAGTATTTT. This codes for CASSSLAAGLTTDTQYF.

Worth noting for this clonotype: Its ends do not fully match the called genes, so a read error is possible. The genes are TRBV7-7 and TRBJ2-1; 10 nucleotides line up with TRBD2. The CDR3 spans 15 residues. CDR1 is SSHAT, CDR2 FNYEAQ, per germline (reference sequence). The CDR3 is CASSLGSGGVGEQFF. The CDR3 DNA follows: TGTGCTAGCAGCTTGGGAAGCGGGGGGGTAGGTGAGCAGTTCTTC.

This clonotype was observed many times. This sequence joins TRBV7-9 and TRBJ2-3; D gene unclear. This CDR3 is 14 amino acids long. With 5 bases removed from V and 1 base from J, the gap between germline ends came to 10 bases. Germline CDR1 SEHNR, CDR2 FQNEAQ (reference sequence). In DNA, the CDR3 is TGTGCCAGCAGCACAGACCGGGGCACAGATACGCAGTATTTT. It translates to CASSTDRGTDTQYF. The whole variable domain, filled in from reference TRBV7-9 and TRBJ2-3, reads DTGVSQNPRHKITKRGQNVTFRCDPISEHNRLYWYRQTLGQGPEFLTYFQNEAQLEKSRLLSDRFSAERPKGSFSTLEIQRTEQGDSAMYLCASSTDRGTDTQYFGPGTRLTVL.

The chain employs TRBV12-3 or TRBV12-4 and TRBJ2-7; D unclear. CDR3 size: 15 residues. V dropped 5 bases and J dropped 3 bases, with 17 bases sitting between them. The chain's CDR3 is CASSPQQLLDYEQYF. CDR3 bases: TGTGCCAGCAGTCCTCAACAGCTCCTGGACTACGAGCAGTACTTC.

The chain combines TRBV24-1 with TRBJ2-1; 8 positions match TRBD1. Trimming took 3 bases from V and 0 from J; bases not matched to a gene: 9. The V gene's germline CDR1 is KGHDR and CDR2 SFDVKD. There are 18 residues in the CDR3. This CDR3 is CATSDPGQGGNSYNEQFF. In DNA form, the CDR3 reads TGTGCCACCAGTGATCCTGGACAGGGAGGAAACTCCTACAATGAGCAGTTCTTC.

The chain links TRBV20-1 to TRBJ2-3; D unclear. Per germline, CDR1 DFQATT and CDR2 SNEGSKA (reference sequence). V lost 7 bases to trimming and J lost 6 bases, with 11 bases between them. The CDR3 is 11 amino acids. The CDR3 region has the DNA TGCAGTGATACGGGCCCCGATACGCAGTATTTT. Amino acids: CSDTGPDTQYF.

V is TRBV2 and J is TRBJ2-7, with a tentative D call TRBD2 (6 bases). The CDR3 runs 12 residues. Germline CDR1 is SNHLY and CDR2 is FYNNEI. V shed 8 bases and J shed 1 base, with 9 bases lying between them. CDR3 in amino acids: CASGRESYEQYF. The CDR3, as DNA: TGTGCCAGCGGGCGGGAATCCTACGAGCAGTACTTC.

Here the CDR3 reads CSAARGVLEPLHF. DNA of the CDR3: TGCAGTGCGGCGAGAGGGGTCTTGGAACCCCTCCACTTT. V usage is TRBV20-1 and J usage is TRBJ1-6; TRBD1 might be the D (5 bases). V shed 6 bases and J shed 12 bases, with 18 bases lying between them. Germline-derived CDR1 and CDR2 are DFQATT and SNEGSKA (reference sequence). The CDR3 spans 13 residues.

The genes are TRBV7-2 and TRBJ2-3; TRBD2 agrees at 8 bases. After removal of 4 bases from V and 3 bases from J, the junction contained 6 bases not matched to a gene. CDR3 size: 15 residues. Germline assignment: CDR1 SGHTA and CDR2 FQGNSA. CDR3 in amino acids: CASSYREGGTDTQYF. The CDR3 coding sequence is TGTGCCAGCAGCTACCGGGAGGGAGGAACAGATACGCAGTATTTT. The full variable domain, completed using reference TRBV7-2 and TRBJ2-3, is GAGVSQSPSNKVTEKGKDVELRCDPISGHTALYWYRQSLGQGLEFLIYFQGNSAPDKSGLPSDRFSAERTGGSVSTLTIQRTQQEDSAVYLCASSYREGGTDTQYFGPGTRLTVL.

Only a few counts were recorded for this clonotype. The rearrangement links TRBV2 to TRBJ2-5; weak D call: TRBD1 (6 bases). This CDR3 region has 12 residues. Germline CDR1 is SNHLY and CDR2 is FYNNEI. Trimming stripped 7 bases from V and 7 bases from J, with 13 bases between. The DNA of the CDR3 is TGTGCCAGCAAGGGGGATCTCGGGACCCAGTACTTC. Residues: CASKGDLGTQYF.

In this sample, this clonotype turned up many times. This rearrangement joins TRBV7-9 to TRBJ2-5; D not resolved. V was trimmed by 4 bases and J by 5 bases, leaving 8 bases between them. The CDR3 is 12 amino acids. Per the germline V gene, CDR1 is SEHNR and CDR2 is FQNEAQ (reference sequence). CDR3 in DNA: TGTGCCAGCAGCTCGACTTATGAGACCCAGTACTTC. Translating it yields CASSSTYETQYF.

This chain uses TRBV4-2 with TRBJ1-2, with D possibly TRBD1 on 6 matching bases. CDR1 is LGHNA, CDR2 YNFKEQ, per germline. The CDR3 covers 15 residues. Trimming removed 2 bases at V and 0 bases at J, with 10 bases between. The CDR3: CASSQPGQANYGYTF. The CDR3 region has the DNA TGTGCCAGCAGCCAACCGGGACAAGCTAACTATGGCTACACCTTC.

V gene TRBV29-1 combines with J gene TRBJ2-6; TRBD1 matches at 9 bases. Germline values: CDR1 SQVTM, CDR2 ANQGSEA. This CDR3 region has 17 residues. Trimming removed 5 bases from V and 2 bases from J; junction bases left unmatched: 10. DNA of the CDR3: TGCAGCGTTTGGGGGGACAGGGTGGAGGCTGGGGCCAACGTCCTGACTTTC. The encoded protein is CSVWGDRVEAGANVLTF. Drawing the rest from reference TRBV29-1 and TRBJ2-6, the complete variable domain is SAVISQKPSRDICQRGTSLTIQCQVDSQVTMMFWYRQQPGQSLTLIATANQGSEATYESGFVIDKFPISRPNLTFSTLTVSNMSPEDSSIYLCSVWGDRVEAGANVLTFGAGSRLTVL.

This clonotype occurred a few times. The V call is TRBV15, the J call TRBJ2-3, with D uncertain. CDR3 length: 16 residues. The germline gives CDR1 LNHNV, CDR2 YYDKDF (reference sequence). The germline V and J ends were trimmed by 3 bases and 0 bases, with 13 bases remaining between them. CDR3 amino acids: CATSSDSQPSTDTQYF. CDR3 in DNA: TGTGCCACCAGCAGTGATAGTCAACCTAGCACAGATACGCAGTATTTT.

This clonotype was seen repeatedly, ten times or more. This chain connects TRBV5-1 to TRBJ2-7; 7 bases line up with TRBD1. Germline V lookup: CDR1 SGHRS, CDR2 YFSETQ. CDR3 size: 16 residues. V gave up 4 bases and J gave up 3 bases; unmatched junction bases: 13. The DNA for the CDR3 is TGCGCCAGCAGCACCCGGACAGGCTCGAAGTTCTACGAGCAGTACTTC. This translates into CASSTRTGSKFYEQYF.

This clonotype was counted a few times. This chain uses TRBV4-3 with TRBJ2-7; D possibly corresponds to TRBD1 (6 bases). Trimming cost V 2 bases and J 3 bases, with 8 bases left between them. CDR3 length: 13 residues. From germline, CDR1 is LGHNA and CDR2 YSLEER. DNA of the CDR3: TGCGCCAGCAGCCAATCACAGGGCTACGAGCAGTACTTC. Its protein product is CASSQSQGYEQYF.

The V call is TRBV15, the J call TRBJ2-1; D might be TRBD2 (6 bases). CDR1 and CDR2 (germline): LNHNV, YYDKDF (reference sequence). The length of the CDR3 is 15 residues. V dropped 0 bases and J dropped 6 bases, with 12 bases sitting between them. CDR3 amino acids: CATSREGGNCNEQFF. CDR3 nucleotide sequence: TGTGCCACCAGCAGAGAGGGAGGAAACTGCAATGAGCAGTTCTTC.

This clonotype was observed at least ten times. The chain combines TRBV7-2 with TRBJ2-5; possibly TRBD2 for D (5 bases). This CDR3 comprises 14 residues. Germline V gene lookup returns CDR1 SGHTA and CDR2 FQGNSA. V lost 10 bases, J lost 5 bases, and 20 bases lay in between. Here the CDR3 DNA reads TGTGCCACCAAACCCAGAGGGAGTATGGAGACCCAGTACTTC. Residues: CATKPRGSMETQYF.

The J gene is TRBJ2-5, the V gene TRBV6-6, with 8 bases that match TRBD1. The CDR3 extends over 15 amino acids. V dropped 0 bases and J dropped 3; count of bases not matched to a gene: 3. CDR1 and CDR2 (germline): MNHNY, SVGAGI (reference sequence). The CDR3 DNA sequence: TGTGCCAGCAGTTACTCGAAACAGGGGGAAGAGACCCAGTACTTC. Translating gives CASSYSKQGEETQYF.

CDR3 DNA sequence: TGTGCCAGCGGCCCCGGGACCTTGGGCACAGATACGCAGTATTTT. It codes for CASGPGTLGTDTQYF. The chain carries TRBV7-2 and TRBJ2-3; D possibly matches TRBD1 or TRBD2 (5 bases each). CDR1 is SGHTA, CDR2 FQGNSA, per germline. Deletions cut 8 bases from V and 1 base from J, with 16 bases between. The CDR3 is made up of 15 amino acids.

This clonotype was found a few times. CDR3: CASSGETGEAFF. The CDR3 DNA reads TGTGCCAGCAGTGGGGAGACCGGAGAAGCTTTCTTT. The genes are TRBV6-6 and TRBJ1-1; D not certain. V was shortened by 5 bases and J by 8 bases, with 12 bases between the two germline ends. Germline values: CDR1 MNHNY, CDR2 SVGAGI (reference sequence). CDR3 size: 12 residues.

The chain has TRBV7-3 and TRBJ1-6, with 8 nucleotides matching TRBD1. Germline CDR1 and CDR2: SGHTA and FQGTGA. This CDR3 spans 15 amino acids. J lost 9 bases, V lost 2 bases, and 6 bases had no gene match. CDR3 DNA sequence: TGTGCCAGCAGCTTACAGGGGGCGCTTGCTTCACCCCTCCACTTT. This sequence encodes CASSLQGALASPLHF. Complete variable domain (other parts from reference TRBV7-3 and TRBJ1-6): GAGVSQTPSNKVTEKGKYVELRCDPISGHTALYWYRQSLGQGPEFLIYFQGTGAADDSGLPNDRFFAVRPEGSVSTLKIQRTERGDSAVYLCASSLQGALASPLHFGNGTRLTVT.

This sequence joins TRBV27 and TRBJ1-5, with a tentative D call TRBD1 (5 bases). V was cut by 3 bases and J by 8 bases, with 11 bases left in between. Germline CDR1 is MNHEY and CDR2 is SMNVEV (reference sequence). CDR3 length equals 13 residues. The chain's CDR3 is CASSLDMWEPQHF. As DNA, the CDR3 is TGTGCCAGCAGTTTGGACATGTGGGAGCCCCAGCATTTT.

This sequence joins TRBV6-2 or TRBV6-3 and TRBJ2-3; the match to TRBD2 covers 8 bases. Unmatched junction bases numbered 5, after V lost 2 bases and J lost 7 bases. The CDR3 has 14 amino acids. Germline V CDR1 and CDR2: MNHEY, SVGEGT. The CDR3 protein is CASSYPGLANTQYF. CDR3 nucleotides: TGTGCCAGCAGTTACCCTGGACTAGCAAATACGCAGTATTTT.

The chain employs TRBV15 and TRBJ2-3; D gene uncertain. This CDR3 contains 15 residues. V was pared by 0 bases and J by 0 bases, with 7 bases between. Germline assignment: CDR1 LNHNV and CDR2 YYDKDF (reference sequence). The CDR3 is CATSRDVASTDTQYF. The CDR3, as DNA: TGTGCCACCAGCAGAGACGTCGCCAGCACAGATACGCAGTATTTT.

V gene TRBV6-2 or TRBV6-3 combines with J gene TRBJ1-1, with a weak D call TRBD1 (5 bases). The CDR3 is 16 residues long. Trimming cost V 5 bases and J 4 bases, with 20 bases left between them. CDR1 is MNHEY and CDR2 is SVGEGT in the germline V gene. The CDR3 reads CASSTETDWWVTEAFF. The CDR3 DNA follows: TGTGCCAGCAGTACTGAGACAGACTGGTGGGTCACTGAAGCTTTCTTT.